The rows below give T cell receptor beta chains drawn from one sample of a study of graft-versus-host responses after intestinal transplantation. The method was immunoSEQ multiplex PCR; TCRdb's version includes in-frame clones alone and lacks a portion of them. This repertoire shows roughly 9,600 clones, about four fifths found once; its top ten account for around 21%. Sequencing used ileum tissue, obtained about 470 days after intestinal transplantation. The receptors were sampled from a human patient who received an intestinal transplant, so some T cells may come from the graft donor. Each CDR3 is given with its conserved first and last residue. A D gene is named only where the DNA matches it firmly. Clone size is not always given. Where it is, it says once, few, many or a class for expanded clones.

j_call v_call d_call clone_size cdr3_nt cdr3_aa
TRBJ1-5 TRBV6-1 . . TGTGCCAGCAGACCTACACCCACGATACATAGGAACCAGCATTTT CASRPTPTIHRNQHF
TRBJ1-1 TRBV30 TRBD1 . TGTGCCTGGAGTGATGGGGGACAGGGGTATTGGAACACTGAAGCTTTCTTT CAWSDGGQGYWNTEAFF
TRBJ1-6 TRBV19 . once TGTGCCAGTAGTATCGGGACCGGTATGGGATTGGTGTCCCTCCACTTT CASSIGTGMGLVSLHF
TRBJ1-2 TRBV18 . . TGTGCCAGCTCGAACTCACGACGGGACTTCTTCTTCAACACCTTC CASSNSRRDFFFNTF
TRBJ2-5 TRBV30 TRBD1 . TGTGCCTGGCGGGGACAGCCTGGGGAGACCCAGTACTTC CAWRGQPGETQYF
TRBJ2-3 TRBV11-3 TRBD1 . TGTGCCAGCAGCTTCGGGACAGGGTGGACAGATACGCAGTATTTT CASSFGTGWTDTQYF
TRBJ2-7 TRBV19 . . TGTGCCAGTAGCCTCGGATACTCCTACGAGCAGTACTTC CASSLGYSYEQYF
TRBJ2-5 TRBV11-2 . . TGTGCCAGCAGAGCCCGAGAGACCCAGTACTTC CASRARETQYF
TRBJ2-7 TRBV6-1 . . TGTGCCAGCAGTTCGGGACCTCGGAGGGACTTC CASSSGPRRDF
TRBJ2-7 TRBV27 . . TGTGCCAGCAGTTTGGGCGCCGAGCAGTACTTC CASSLGAEQYF
TRBJ1-1 TRBV7-9 . . TGTGCCAGCAGCTTATTAGGACCCACGAACACTGAAGCTTTCTTT CASSLLGPTNTEAFF
TRBJ2-7 TRBV5-1 TRBD1 . TGCGCCAGCAGCTTGGGTTTGGGGGACAGGGAGGAAGAGCAGTACTTC CASSLGLGDREEEQYF
TRBJ1-2 TRBV28 . . TGTGCCAGCAGCGGGGCCTTTTGGGGGGAAAGTGGCTACACCTTC CASSGAFWGESGYTF
TRBJ2-7 TRBV6-1 . few TGTGCCAGCAGGGACGGCACACTGCACGAGCAGTACTTC CASRDGTLHEQYF
TRBJ2-7 TRBV5-1 . . TGCGCCAGCAGCTTCGCGAGCTCCTACGAGCAGTACTTC CASSFASSYEQYF
TRBJ1-3 TRBV9 . few TGTGCCAGCAGCGTGGGGGAGGGGACGGGAAACACCATATATTTT CASSVGEGTGNTIYF
TRBJ2-3 TRBV7-9 TRBD2 . TGTGCCAGCAGCTTCCCGACTAGCGGGCGGACTAGCACAGATACGCAGTATTTT CASSFPTSGRTSTDTQYF
TRBJ1-5 TRBV7-8 . few TGTGCCAGCAGCTATACAGACTCCAGCAATCAGCCCCAGCATTTT CASSYTDSSNQPQHF
TRBJ2-7 TRBV5-1 TRBD2 . TGCGCCAGCAGCACTAGCGGGGGATCCCACGAGCAGTACTTC CASSTSGGSHEQYF
TRBJ1-1 TRBV6-6 . few TGTGCCAGCAGTTACGGGGGAACAGGAATGAACACTGAAGCTTTCTTT CASSYGGTGMNTEAFF
TRBJ1-1 TRBV29-1 . medium-sized TGCAGCGTTGAGGTCAACACTGAAGCTTTCTTT CSVEVNTEAFF
TRBJ1-3 TRBV19 . . TGTGCCAGTTGCTCCGGGATCCGAAACACCATATATTTT CASCSGIRNTIYF
TRBJ1-3 TRBV6-1 TRBD1 . TGTGCCAGCAGTGGACAGGGATGGAGTGGAAACACCATATATTTT CASSGQGWSGNTIYF
TRBJ1-1 TRBV6-1 . once TGTGCCAGCAGGGGGACTTCGGGGTACACTGAAGCTTTCTTT CASRGTSGYTEAFF
TRBJ2-7 TRBV2 . few TGTGCCAGTAGTGGGGGGAAAAGAACTGACGAGCAGTACTTC CASSGGKRTDEQYF
TRBJ2-1 TRBV15 . . TGTGCCACCAGCAGAGATCGGAGCTCCTACAATGAGCAGTTCTTC CATSRDRSSYNEQFF
TRBJ1-4 TRBV7-8 . . TGTGCCAGCAGCTTATCGGACTCATCTAATGAAAAACTGTTTTTT CASSLSDSSNEKLFF
TRBJ2-1 TRBV6-4 . . TGTGCCAGCAGTGACTCGCTTCACAATGAGCAGTTCTTC CASSDSLHNEQFF
TRBJ2-7 TRBV27 . . TGTGCCAGCAGCCTCGGAACTACCTACGAGCAGTACTTC CASSLGTTYEQYF
TRBJ1-3 TRBV30 . . TGTGCCTGGAGCGAACAGTTCTCTGGAAACACCGTATATTTT CAWSEQFSGNTVYF
TRBJ2-5 TRBV6-6 . . TGTGCCAGCAGTCCAGGGGGGAAAGAGACCCAGTACTTC CASSPGGKETQYF
TRBJ1-1 TRBV9 TRBD1 . TGTGCCAGCAGCGTAGAAGGGACAGCCTCCAACACTGAAGCTTTCTTT CASSVEGTASNTEAFF
TRBJ2-7 TRBV13 . . TGTGCCAGCAGCTTGGGTAGTGCCTACGAGCAGTACTTC CASSLGSAYEQYF
TRBJ2-7 TRBV2 . . TGTGCCAGCAGTGTTCGGGGTAGCGAGCAGTACTTC CASSVRGSEQYF
TRBJ2-3 TRBV6-1 . . TGTGCCGTCGTAGCAGATACGCAGTATTTT CAVVADTQYF
TRBJ2-5 TRBV18 TRBD1 . TGTGCCAGCTCACCACCGGGACAGGCAGGGGGGACCCAGTACTTC CASSPPGQAGGTQYF
TRBJ2-5 TRBV6-6 . . TGTGCCAGCTGGGGGGAGACCCAGTACTTC CASWGETQYF
TRBJ2-6 TRBV10-3 . . TGTGCCATCAGTGACAGGGCTGGGGCCAACGTCCTGACTTTC CAISDRAGANVLTF
TRBJ2-7 TRBV6-5 . . TGTGCCAGCAGTTACTCCAGGTATGGAGAGCAGTACTTC CASSYSRYGEQYF
TRBJ1-2 TRBV10-3 . . TGTGCCATCCGTAATACCAAACCCCTCCGGGTTGACACCTTC CAIRNTKPLRVDTF
TRBJ2-1 TRBV19 TRBD1 few TGTGCCAGTAGTACGGGGACAGCCATTGGGCAGTTCTTC CASSTGTAIGQFF
TRBJ2-2 TRBV7-9 TRBD1 . TGTGCCAGCAGCTTAGGGGACAGGGTCACCGGGGAGCTGTTTTTT CASSLGDRVTGELFF
TRBJ2-1 TRBV15 . . TGTGCCACCAGGACCAGGGGGGGCGCGTACTACAATGAGCAGTTCTTC CATRTRGGAYYNEQFF
TRBJ2-7 TRBV11-2 . once TGTGCCAGCAGCTTAGTGGGGTGGGGCTTACGCGAGCAGTACTTC CASSLVGWGLREQYF
TRBJ1-2 TRBV29-1 . . TGCAGCGTATATCGGGACGCGGGACCGGATGGCTACACCTTC CSVYRDAGPDGYTF
TRBJ2-5 TRBV7-9 TRBD1 . TGTGCCAGCAGCCCAAGGTTAACTGACAGGGACCAAGAGACCCAGTACTTC CASSPRLTDRDQETQYF
TRBJ1-3 TRBV2 . few TGTGCCAGCGCACCATTGACGAAACGAGACACCATATATTTT CASAPLTKRDTIYF
TRBJ1-5 TRBV30 TRBD1 . TGTGCCTGGAGTGCGGCGGGACAGCCTTATCAGCCCCAGCATTTT CAWSAAGQPYQPQHF
TRBJ2-5 TRBV5-4 TRBD1 once TGTGCCAGCAGCCTCCGGACAGGGGGTTTTCAAGAGACCCAGTACTTC CASSLRTGGFQETQYF
TRBJ1-1 TRBV27 . . TGTGCCAGCAGTTCCCGAGGGGGACCGGACACTGAAGCTTTCTTT CASSSRGGPDTEAFF
TRBJ1-2 TRBV5-5 TRBD1 . TGTGCCAGCAGCATCGACAGGGGGAGGGATGGCTACACCTTC CASSIDRGRDGYTF
TRBJ2-7 TRBV9 . . TGTGCCCCTAGGGGGGGGGTTCTATCCGAGCAGTACTTC CAPRGGVLSEQYF
TRBJ1-2 TRBV23-1 TRBD1 . TGCGCCAGCGGCTACCACGAGGGGGCGTGGGGCCACACCTTC CASGYHEGAWGHTF